The present T cell receptor beta chain was sequenced within a study of T cell responses to AZD1222 COVID-19 vaccine (TCRdb year 2021). About the full investigation: TCR sequencing covered 230 to 250 trial participants: 207 given two doses of AZD1222 and about 26 given two doses of MenACWY control vaccine. Trial participants were enrolled into age subgroups of 18-55, 56-69 and 70-plus years, which contained approximately 150, 28 and 58 TCR-sequenced participants, respectively.

This specimen's time point label, interpreted: about 28 days (+/-7) after the second vaccine dose. AZD1222 recipients with second doses at about 4 weeks or about 12 weeks were pooled, because spike-specific TCR depth and breadth did not differ between schedules. Samples from vaccinated people were obtained from the UK trials COV001 and COV002, which included a single-blind randomized controlled phase 2/3 trial of AZD1222 (ChAdOx1 nCoV-19) in healthy adults. For TCRbeta chain sequencing, PBMC samples were collected from trial participants at day 0 and at day 28 after the second dose. The CDR3 regions of human TCRbeta chains were analyzed by immunosequencing. Per the source publication's procedure: Repertoire TCRs were checked for matches against a reference library of SARS-CoV-2-specific TCRs that had been generated using the MIRA antigen-specificity platform. Breadth was defined as the fraction of unique TCRs that were SARS-CoV-2-associated, and depth was defined as the fraction of total T cells that were SARS-CoV-2-associated. Using the MIRA data, each spike-specific TCR was mapped to the spike region that the TCR reacts to and placed in a CD4 or CD8 class. Log10-transformed breadth and depth values were compared by one-way ANOVA with Sidak's multiple comparisons tests. The immuneACCESS repertoire file appears here via TCRdb, limited to in-frame rearrangements. These files lack a portion of the clones; in checked studies, under half of the deficit traces to unresolved V genes, and the cause of the others is not known. V, J and clone size were drawn from that table, and D and trimming were deduced from the DNA. This sample has 110,000 or so clones in its table, and about 88% of those were observed once. 3.5% of the sample rests with the top ten.

Study-wide conclusions, independent of this receptor: The 56-69-year group was small, and its depth increase did not reach significance, likely because of low power. The vaccine-associated CD4 TCRs covered the entire spike protein, and the dominant responses fell in regions 160-218 and 743-854. Conclusions about previously exposed vaccinees are limited, since just six or seven AZD1222 recipients were seropositive for SARS-CoV-2 at baseline. Reportedly, almost half of the unique spike-specific TCRs recognized epitopes lying outside the regions that are mutated in the B.1.351 and B.1.1.7 variants. Most participants were white British and females outnumbered males, and the authors suggested that clonal diversity may have been underestimated. After two AZD1222 doses, spike-specific TCR breadth and depth were significantly higher than at day 0 and than in MenACWY recipients. Because no samples from the day 14 peak response were available, repertoires could be characterized only after the peak T cell response.

To note about this clone: What this receptor recognizes is not known. Base-call qualities are not available, and no considerably larger clone is one nucleotide away.

The CDR3 sequence holds 14 residues, the cysteine and phenylalanine included. The CDR3 DNA has 42 bases and is translated from base 1. In the germline V gene (reference sequence), CDR1 corresponds to SEHNR and CDR2 to FQNEAQ. The V end loses 3 bases and the J end loses 5 bases, and a stretch of 10 bases separates them. The rearranged segments are TRBV7-9 and TRBJ2-2; the D gene is unclear. This TCR was recovered from an adult who received the AZD1222 COVID-19 vaccine. The specimen comprised peripheral blood, sampled 28 days after the second AZD1222 dose. The bases are TGTGCCAGCAGCTTTCTCAAGCAGACCGGGGAGCTGTTTTTT. It specifies CASSFLKQTGELFF.